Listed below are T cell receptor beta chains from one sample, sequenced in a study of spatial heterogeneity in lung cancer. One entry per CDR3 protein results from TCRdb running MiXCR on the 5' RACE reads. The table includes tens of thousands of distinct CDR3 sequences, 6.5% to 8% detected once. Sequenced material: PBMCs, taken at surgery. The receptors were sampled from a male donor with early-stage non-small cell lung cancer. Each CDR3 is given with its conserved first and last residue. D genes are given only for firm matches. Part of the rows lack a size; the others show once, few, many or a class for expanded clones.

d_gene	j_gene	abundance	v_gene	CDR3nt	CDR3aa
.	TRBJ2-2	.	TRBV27	TGTGCCAGCACTTGGTCAGGGAGGTTGAACACCGGGGAGCTGTTTTTT	CASTWSGRLNTGELFF
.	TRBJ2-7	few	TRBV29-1	TGCAGCGGCGGGGACACACGCAACGAGCAGTACTTC	CSGGDTRNEQYF
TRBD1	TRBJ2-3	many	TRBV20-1	TGCAGTGCTAGAGCCGGGACAGGGAGAGATACGCAGTATTTT	CSARAGTGRDTQYF
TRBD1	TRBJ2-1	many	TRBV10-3	TGTGCCATCAGTTGGGACAGGCGGGACAATGAGCAGTTCTTC	CAISWDRRDNEQFF
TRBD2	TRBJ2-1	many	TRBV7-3	TGTGCCAGCAGCCCTCAAGGGGAGGCTAGCGGGAGAGGGTCCTACAATGAGCAGTTCTTC	CASSPQGEASGRGSYNEQFF
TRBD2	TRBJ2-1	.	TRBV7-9	TGTGCCAGCAGCTTCTCGACTAGCGGGGGCTACAATGAGCAGTTCTTC	CASSFSTSGGYNEQFF
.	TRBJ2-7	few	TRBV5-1	TGCGCCAGCAGCTTGGTTCGTTCCTACGAGCAGTACTTC	CASSLVRSYEQYF
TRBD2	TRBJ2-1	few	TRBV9	TGTGCCAGCAGCGTGGGTGCGGGAGAAGGGAATGAGCAGTTCTTC	CASSVGAGEGNEQFF
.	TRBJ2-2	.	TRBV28	TGTGCCAGCAGGCGAGGGGGGGACACCGGGGAGCTGTTTTTT	CASRRGGDTGELFF
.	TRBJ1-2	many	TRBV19	TGTGCCAGTAATAAGGTGGGACAAAACTATGGCTACACCTTC	CASNKVGQNYGYTF
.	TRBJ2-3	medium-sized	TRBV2	TGTGCCAGCAGTGAAGCCGTGGGGGCTAAGGTGGTTACGCAGTATTTT	CASSEAVGAKVVTQYF
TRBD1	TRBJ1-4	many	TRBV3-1	TGTGCCAGCAGCCAAGCCGGACAGGGTCTTCGGGAAAAACTGTTTTTT	CASSQAGQGLREKLFF
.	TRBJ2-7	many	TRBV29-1	TGCAGCGTTGATCCGGGTTCCCGGAACGAGCAGTACTTC	CSVDPGSRNEQYF
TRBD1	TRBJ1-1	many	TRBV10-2	TGCGCCAGCGGACAGGGGGTGCAGGCTTTCTTT	CASGQGVQAFF
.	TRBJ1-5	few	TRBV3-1	TGTGCCAGCAGCCAAGATGGATCAGGGGTTCAGCCCCAGCATTTT	CASSQDGSGVQPQHF
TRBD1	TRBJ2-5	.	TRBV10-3	TGTGCCACCTCGGGGACAGCCCAAGAGACCCAGTACTTC	CATSGTAQETQYF
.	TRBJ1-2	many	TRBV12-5	TGTGCTAGTGGCACTTCAAGGGGAGGCTACACCTTC	CASGTSRGGYTF
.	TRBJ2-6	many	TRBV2	TGTGCCAGCAGGGGGTCTGGGGCCAACGTCCTGACTTTC	CASRGSGANVLTF
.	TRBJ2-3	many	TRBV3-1	TGTGCCAGCAGCCAATATCCTACAGATACGCAGTATTTT	CASSQYPTDTQYF
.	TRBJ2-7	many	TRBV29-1	TGCAGCGTTGAAGGGGAAGGTTTCCGAGCGCAGTACTTC	CSVEGEGFRAQYF
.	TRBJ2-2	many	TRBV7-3	TGTGCCAGCAGCTTAAGGTTGGCCGGGGAGCTGTTTTTT	CASSLRLAGELFF
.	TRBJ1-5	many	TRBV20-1	TGCAGTGCTCAACGGCAGTATAATCAGCCCCAGCATTTT	CSAQRQYNQPQHF
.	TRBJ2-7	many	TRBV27	TGTGCCACCAAACTAGGTAGCGAGCAGTACTTC	CATKLGSEQYF
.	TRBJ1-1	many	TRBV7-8	TGTGCCAGCAGCTCCAACAGGGCTGGTGAAGCTTTCTTT	CASSSNRAGEAFF
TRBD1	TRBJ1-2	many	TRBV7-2	TGTGCCAGCAGCCCAAGAAGCGGACAGGACAGCTATGGCTACACCTTC	CASSPRSGQDSYGYTF
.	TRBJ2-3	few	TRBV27	TGTGCCAGCAGTTTACGGGGATTGGCGAGAACTAGCACAGATACGCAGTATTTT	CASSLRGLARTSTDTQYF
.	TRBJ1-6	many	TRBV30	TGTGCCTGGAGTCTAAAAGGGAATTCACCCCTCCACTTT	CAWSLKGNSPLHF
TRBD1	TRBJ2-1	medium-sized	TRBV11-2	TGTGCCAGCAGCCGAACCGCTACTCAGGGGGAAGAGCAGTTCTTC	CASSRTATQGEEQFF
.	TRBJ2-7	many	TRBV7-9	TGTGCCAGCAGCCTGCCCCCAGAGAACTACGAGCAGTACTTC	CASSLPPENYEQYF
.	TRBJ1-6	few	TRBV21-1	TGTGCCAGCGGGGAAGAATTCTATAATTCACCCCTCCACTTT	CASGEEFYNSPLHF
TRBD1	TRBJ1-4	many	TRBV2	TGTGCCAGCAAGGGCGGACAGGGAAAGAGGGCAACTAATGAAAAACTGTTTTTT	CASKGGQGKRATNEKLFF
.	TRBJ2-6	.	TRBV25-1	TGTGCCAGCAGTCACGCGACAGCTATCTCTGGGGCCAACGTCCTGACTTTC	CASSHATAISGANVLTF
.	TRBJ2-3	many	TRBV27	TGTGCCAGCAGTTTTTTGGCGGAAGATACGCAGTATTTT	CASSFLAEDTQYF
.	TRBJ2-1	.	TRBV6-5	TGTGCCAGCAGTTACGACACGAGCTCCTACAATGAGCAGTTCTTC	CASSYDTSSYNEQFF
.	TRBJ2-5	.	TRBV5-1	TGCGCCAGCAGCGCCCGAGGCAGTCAAGAGACCCAGTACTTC	CASSARGSQETQYF
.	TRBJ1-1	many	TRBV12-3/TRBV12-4	TGTGCCAGCAGTTTCGGACGGTCCTACGTGCGGGCTTTCTTT	CASSFGRSYVRAFF
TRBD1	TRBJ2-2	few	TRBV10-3	TGTGCCATCGGACAGGATCCGGCGACCGGGGAGCTGTTTTTT	CAIGQDPATGELFF
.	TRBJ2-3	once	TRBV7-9	TGTGCCAGCAGCTTAGGTCTAGGGGCTAGCACAGATACGCAGTATTTT	CASSLGLGASTDTQYF
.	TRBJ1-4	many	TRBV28	TGTGCCAGCACCTCCTCAGGGGCACCTAATGAAAAACTGTTTTTT	CASTSSGAPNEKLFF
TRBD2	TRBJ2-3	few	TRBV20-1	TGCAGTGCTCCCACCGGGACTAGCGGGGAGACAGATACGCAGTATTTT	CSAPTGTSGETDTQYF
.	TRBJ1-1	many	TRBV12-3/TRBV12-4	TGTGCCAGCGGGAGAAGCAGAGAAGCTTTCTTT	CASGRSREAFF
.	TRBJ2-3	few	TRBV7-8	TGTGCCAGCAGCTTAGGGGGACGCACAGATACGCAGTATTTT	CASSLGGRTDTQYF
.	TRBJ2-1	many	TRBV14	TGTGCCAGCACCAAAAATACGTTGGGTGAGCAGTTCTTC	CASTKNTLGEQFF
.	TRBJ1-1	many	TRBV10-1	TGCGCCAGCAGTGAGCAAGCGTACACTGAAGCTTTCTTT	CASSEQAYTEAFF
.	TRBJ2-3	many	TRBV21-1	TGTGCCAGCAGCAAAAGTAGGGACAGGGTGGCAGATACGCAGTATTTT	CASSKSRDRVADTQYF
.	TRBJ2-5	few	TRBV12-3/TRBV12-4	TGTGCCAGCAGTTTAGCCTGGCAGGGAGAGACCCAGTACTTC	CASSLAWQGETQYF
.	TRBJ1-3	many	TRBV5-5	TGTGCCAGCAGAACAGCCTCTGGAAACACCATATATTTT	CASRTASGNTIYF
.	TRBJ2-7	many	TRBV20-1	TGCAGTGCCCCGACTAGGTCCTACGAGCAGTACTTC	CSAPTRSYEQYF